What follows describes a single T cell receptor beta chain. What it recognizes is unknown. V gave up 8 bases and J gave up 1 base; unmatched junction bases: 3. The CDR3 extends over 13 amino acids. Germline values: CDR1 ENHRY, CDR2 SYGVKD. The sample is drawn from a study of T cell responses to AZD1222 COVID-19 vaccine. Findings and caveats of the study: Mostly white British, mostly female donors; authors suggested clonal diversity may be underestimated. After the peak T cell response, and only then, were repertoires sampled.

Sequencing used immunoSEQ multiplex PCR; TCRdb keeps in-frame clones, though not all of them. The sample contains 130,000 or so clones, roughly 92% of which appear only once. Sequences were derived from peripheral blood, sampled on day 0 of AZD1222 vaccination. This chain joins TRBV10-3 and TRBJ1-1; TRBD1 agrees at 8 bases. The source of this sequence is an adult in good health. CDR3 DNA sequence: TGTGCCATCGAAGGGACAGGGAACACTGAAGCTTTCTTT. Translation: CAIEGTGNTEAFF.